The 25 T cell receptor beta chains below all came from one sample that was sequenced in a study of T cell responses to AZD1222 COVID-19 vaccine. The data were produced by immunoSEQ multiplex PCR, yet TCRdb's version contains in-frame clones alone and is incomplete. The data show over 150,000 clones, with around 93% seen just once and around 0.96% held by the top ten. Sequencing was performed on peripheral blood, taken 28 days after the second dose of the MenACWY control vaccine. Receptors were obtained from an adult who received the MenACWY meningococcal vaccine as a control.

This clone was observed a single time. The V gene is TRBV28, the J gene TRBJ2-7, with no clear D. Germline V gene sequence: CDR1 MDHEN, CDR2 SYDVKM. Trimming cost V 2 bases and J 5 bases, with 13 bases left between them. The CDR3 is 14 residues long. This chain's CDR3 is CASSLVSVVHEQYF. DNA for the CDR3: TGTGCCAGCAGTTTAGTTTCGGTAGTCCACGAGCAGTACTTC.

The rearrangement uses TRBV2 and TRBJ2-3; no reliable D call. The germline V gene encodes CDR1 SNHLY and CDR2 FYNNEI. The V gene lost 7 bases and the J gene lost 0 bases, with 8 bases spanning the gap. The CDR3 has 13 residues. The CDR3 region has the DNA TGTGCCAGCATTCTGACAAGCACAGATACGCAGTATTTT. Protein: CASILTSTDTQYF.

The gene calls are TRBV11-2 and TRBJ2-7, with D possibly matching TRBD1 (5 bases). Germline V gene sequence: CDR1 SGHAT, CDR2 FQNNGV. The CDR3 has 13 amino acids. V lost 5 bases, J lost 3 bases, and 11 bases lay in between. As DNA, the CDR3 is TGTGCCAGCAGCGTCAGACAGAACTACGAGCAGTACTTC. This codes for CASSVRQNYEQYF.

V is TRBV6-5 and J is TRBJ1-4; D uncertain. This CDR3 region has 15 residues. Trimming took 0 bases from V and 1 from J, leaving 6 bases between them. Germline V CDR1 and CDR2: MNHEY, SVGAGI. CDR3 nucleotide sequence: TGTGCCAGCAGTTACTCGCGGCAAACTAATGAAAAACTGTTTTTT. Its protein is CASSYSRQTNEKLFF.

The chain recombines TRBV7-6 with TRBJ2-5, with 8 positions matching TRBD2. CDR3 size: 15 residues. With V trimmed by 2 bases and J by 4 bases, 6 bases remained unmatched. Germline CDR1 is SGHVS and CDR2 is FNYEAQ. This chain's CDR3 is CASSLFGRGGETQYF. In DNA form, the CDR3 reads TGTGCCAGCAGCTTATTCGGGAGGGGAGGAGAGACCCAGTACTTC. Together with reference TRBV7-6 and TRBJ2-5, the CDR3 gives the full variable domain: GAGVSQSPRYKVTKRGQDVALRCDPISGHVSLYWYRQALGQGPEFLTYFNYEAQQDKSGLPNDRFSAERPEGSISTLTIQRTEQRDSAMYRCASSLFGRGGETQYFGPGTRLLVL.

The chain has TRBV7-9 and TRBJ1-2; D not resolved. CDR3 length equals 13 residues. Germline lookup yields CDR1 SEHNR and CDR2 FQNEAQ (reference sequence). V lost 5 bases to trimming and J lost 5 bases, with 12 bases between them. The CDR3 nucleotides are TGTGCCAGCAGCGCACGACAACGGTATGGCTACACCTTC. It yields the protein CASSARQRYGYTF.

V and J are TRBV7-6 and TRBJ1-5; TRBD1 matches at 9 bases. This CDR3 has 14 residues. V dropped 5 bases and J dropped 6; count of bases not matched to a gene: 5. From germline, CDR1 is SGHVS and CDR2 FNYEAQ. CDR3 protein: CASSPGTGSQPQHF. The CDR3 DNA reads TGTGCCAGCAGCCCCGGGACAGGGAGTCAGCCCCAGCATTTT.

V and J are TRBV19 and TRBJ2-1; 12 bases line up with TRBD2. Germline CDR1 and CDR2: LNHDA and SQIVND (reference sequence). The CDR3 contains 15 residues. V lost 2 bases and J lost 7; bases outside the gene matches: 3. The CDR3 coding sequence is TGTGCCAGTAGTATAACTAGCGGGGGGCAGAATGAGCAGTTCTTC. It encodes CASSITSGGQNEQFF.

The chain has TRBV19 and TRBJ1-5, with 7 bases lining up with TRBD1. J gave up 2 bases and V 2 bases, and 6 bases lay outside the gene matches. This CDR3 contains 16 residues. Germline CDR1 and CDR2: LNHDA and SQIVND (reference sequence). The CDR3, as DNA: TGTGCCAGTAGTATAATTTCAGGGGGTGGCAATCAGCCCCAGCATTTT. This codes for CASSIISGGGNQPQHF.

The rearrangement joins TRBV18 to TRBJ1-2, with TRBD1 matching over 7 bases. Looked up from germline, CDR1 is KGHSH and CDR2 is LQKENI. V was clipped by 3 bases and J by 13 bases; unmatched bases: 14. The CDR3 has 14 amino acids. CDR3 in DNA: TGTGCCAGCTCACCGCCGTCCCGGGACAGTCTCGCCACCTTC. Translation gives CASSPPSRDSLATF.

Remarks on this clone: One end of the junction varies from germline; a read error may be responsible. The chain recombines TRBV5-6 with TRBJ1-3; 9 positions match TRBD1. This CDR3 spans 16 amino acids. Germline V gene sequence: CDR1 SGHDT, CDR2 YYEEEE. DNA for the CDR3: TGTGCCAGCACCTTGGGACAGGGTAGGACTGGAAACACCATATATTTT. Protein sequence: CASTLGQGRTGNTIYF.

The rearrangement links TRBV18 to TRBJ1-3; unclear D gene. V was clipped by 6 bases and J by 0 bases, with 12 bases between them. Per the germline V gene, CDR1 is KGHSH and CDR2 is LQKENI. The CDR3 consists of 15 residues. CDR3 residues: CASSPRESSGNTIYF. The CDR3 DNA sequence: TGTGCCAGCTCGCCGCGCGAATCCTCTGGAAACACCATATATTTT.

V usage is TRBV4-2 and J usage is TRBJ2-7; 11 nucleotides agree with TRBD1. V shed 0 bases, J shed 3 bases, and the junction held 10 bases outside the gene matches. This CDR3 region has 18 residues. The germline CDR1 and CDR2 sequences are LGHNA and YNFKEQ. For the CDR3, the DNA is TGTGCCAGCAGCCAAGAACGAAGCTTTGGGACAGGGGGCTACGAGCAGTACTTC. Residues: CASSQERSFGTGGYEQYF.

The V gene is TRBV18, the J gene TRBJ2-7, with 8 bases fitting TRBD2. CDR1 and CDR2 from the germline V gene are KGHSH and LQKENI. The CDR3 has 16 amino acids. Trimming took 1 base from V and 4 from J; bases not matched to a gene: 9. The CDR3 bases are TGTGCCAGCTCACCACTTTCACTAGCGGCCTCGTACGAGCAGTACTTC. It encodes CASSPLSLAASYEQYF.

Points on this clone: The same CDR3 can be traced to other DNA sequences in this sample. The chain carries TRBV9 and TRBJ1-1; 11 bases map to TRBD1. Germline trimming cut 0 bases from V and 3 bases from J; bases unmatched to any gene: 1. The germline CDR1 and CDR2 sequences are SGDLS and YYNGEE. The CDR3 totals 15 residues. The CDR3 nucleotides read TGTGCCAGCAGCGTAGTGGGACAGGGGGACACTGAAGCTTTCTTT. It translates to CASSVVGQGDTEAFF.

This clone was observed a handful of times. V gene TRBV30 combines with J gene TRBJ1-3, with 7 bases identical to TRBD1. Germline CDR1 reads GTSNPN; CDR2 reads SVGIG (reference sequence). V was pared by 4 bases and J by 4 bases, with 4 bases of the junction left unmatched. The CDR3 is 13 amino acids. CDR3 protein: CAWNPGQGNTIYF. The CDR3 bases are TGTGCCTGGAATCCGGGACAGGGAAACACCATATATTTT.

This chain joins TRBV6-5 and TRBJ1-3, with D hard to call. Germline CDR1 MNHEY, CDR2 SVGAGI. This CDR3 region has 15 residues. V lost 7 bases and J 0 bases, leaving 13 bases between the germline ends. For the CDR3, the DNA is TGTGCCAGCATTAAGACGGCAAGCTCTGGAAACACCATATATTTT. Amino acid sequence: CASIKTASSGNTIYF.

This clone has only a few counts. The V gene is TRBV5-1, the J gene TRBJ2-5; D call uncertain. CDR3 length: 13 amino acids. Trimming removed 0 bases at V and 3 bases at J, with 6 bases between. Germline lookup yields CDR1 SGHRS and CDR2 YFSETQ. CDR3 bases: TGCGCCAGCAGCTTGGAGGGTGAAGAGACCCAGTACTTC. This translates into CASSLEGEETQYF.

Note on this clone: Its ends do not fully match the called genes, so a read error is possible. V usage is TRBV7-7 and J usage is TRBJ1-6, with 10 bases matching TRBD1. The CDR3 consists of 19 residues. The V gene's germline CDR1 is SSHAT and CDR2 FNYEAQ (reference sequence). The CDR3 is CASSFPPSTGGSPNSPLHF. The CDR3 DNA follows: TGTGCTAGCAGCTTCCCCCCCTCGACAGGGGGCTCCCCTAATTCACCCCTCCACTTT.

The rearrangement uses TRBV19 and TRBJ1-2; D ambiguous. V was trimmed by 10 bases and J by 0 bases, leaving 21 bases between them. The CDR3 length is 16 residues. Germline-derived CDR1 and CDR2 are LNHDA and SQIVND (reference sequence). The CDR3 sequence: CATRPPQGLANYGYTF. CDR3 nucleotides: TGTGCCACCCGCCCCCCGCAAGGGCTGGCTAACTATGGCTACACCTTC.

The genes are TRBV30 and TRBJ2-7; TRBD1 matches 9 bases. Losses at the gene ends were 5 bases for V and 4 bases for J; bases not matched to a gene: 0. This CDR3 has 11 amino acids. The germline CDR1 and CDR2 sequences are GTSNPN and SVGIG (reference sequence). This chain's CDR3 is CAWGQGYEQYF. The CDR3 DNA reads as TGTGCCTGGGGACAGGGGTACGAGCAGTACTTC.

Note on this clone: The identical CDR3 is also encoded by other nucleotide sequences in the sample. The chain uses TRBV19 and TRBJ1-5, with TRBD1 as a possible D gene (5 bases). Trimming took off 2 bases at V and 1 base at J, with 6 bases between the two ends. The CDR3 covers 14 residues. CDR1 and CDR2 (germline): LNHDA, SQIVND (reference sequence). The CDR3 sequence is CASSIRDSNQPQHF. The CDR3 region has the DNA TGTGCCAGTAGTATACGGGACAGCAATCAGCCCCAGCATTTT.

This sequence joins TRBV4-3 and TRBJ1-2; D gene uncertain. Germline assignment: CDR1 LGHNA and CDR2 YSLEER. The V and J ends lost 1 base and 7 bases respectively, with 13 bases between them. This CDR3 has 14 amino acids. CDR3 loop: CASSQVPEKAGYTF. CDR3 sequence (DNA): TGCGCCAGCAGCCAAGTCCCGGAGAAAGCTGGCTACACCTTC.

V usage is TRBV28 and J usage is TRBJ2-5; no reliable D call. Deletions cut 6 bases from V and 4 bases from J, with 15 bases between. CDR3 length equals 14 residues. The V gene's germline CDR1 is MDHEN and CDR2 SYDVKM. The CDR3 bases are TGTGCCAGCAGGTTAGGGAACGCCCTAGAGACCCAGTACTTC. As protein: CASRLGNALETQYF.

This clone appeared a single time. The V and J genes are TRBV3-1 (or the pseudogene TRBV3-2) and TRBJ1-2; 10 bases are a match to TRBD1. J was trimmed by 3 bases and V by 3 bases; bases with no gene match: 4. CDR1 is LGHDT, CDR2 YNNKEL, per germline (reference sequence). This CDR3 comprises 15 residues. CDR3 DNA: TGTGCCAGCAGCCACTTCGGGACAGGGGACTATGGCTACACCTTC. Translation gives CASSHFGTGDYGYTF.